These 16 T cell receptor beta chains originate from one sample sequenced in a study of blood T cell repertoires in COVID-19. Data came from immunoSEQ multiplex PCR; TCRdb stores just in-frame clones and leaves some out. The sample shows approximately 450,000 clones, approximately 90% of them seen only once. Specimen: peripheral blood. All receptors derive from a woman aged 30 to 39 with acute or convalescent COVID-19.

The DNA of the CDR3 is TGTGCCAGCAAGGGGACTTATAGCAATCAGCCCCAGCATTTT. Its translation: CASKGTYSNQPQHF. The chain uses TRBV28 and TRBJ1-5; maybe TRBD1 (5 bases). CDR1 and CDR2 (germline): MDHEN, SYDVKM. The V end was cut by 7 bases, the J end by 0 bases, with 10 bases between. This CDR3 has 14 amino acids.

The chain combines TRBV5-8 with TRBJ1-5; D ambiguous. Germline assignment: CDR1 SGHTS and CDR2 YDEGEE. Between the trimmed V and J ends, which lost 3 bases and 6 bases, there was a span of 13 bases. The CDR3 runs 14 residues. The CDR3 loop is CASSSVPHPQPQHF. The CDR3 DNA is TGTGCCAGCAGCTCGGTCCCCCACCCTCAGCCCCAGCATTTT.

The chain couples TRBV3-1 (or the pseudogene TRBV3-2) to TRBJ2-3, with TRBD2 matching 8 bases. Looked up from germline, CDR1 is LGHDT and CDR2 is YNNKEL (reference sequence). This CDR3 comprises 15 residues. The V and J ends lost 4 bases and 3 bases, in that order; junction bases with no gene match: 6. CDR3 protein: CASSRPGGPTDTQYF. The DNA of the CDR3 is TGTGCCAGCAGCCGACCGGGGGGGCCAACAGATACGCAGTATTTT.

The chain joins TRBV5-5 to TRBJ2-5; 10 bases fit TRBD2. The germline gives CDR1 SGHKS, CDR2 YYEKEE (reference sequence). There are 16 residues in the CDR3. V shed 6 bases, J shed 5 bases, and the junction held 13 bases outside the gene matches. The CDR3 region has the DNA TGTGCCAGCACCTCGGGGCTAGCGGGGGTCTGGGAGACCCAGTACTTC. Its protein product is CASTSGLAGVWETQYF.

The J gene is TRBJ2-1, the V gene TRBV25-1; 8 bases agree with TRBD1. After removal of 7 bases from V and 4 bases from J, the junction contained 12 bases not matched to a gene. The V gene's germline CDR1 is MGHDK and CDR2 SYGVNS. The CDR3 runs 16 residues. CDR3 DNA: TGTGCCAGCATGGAGCCCCCAGGGGGCTCATACAATGAGCAGTTCTTC. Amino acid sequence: CASMEPPGGSYNEQFF. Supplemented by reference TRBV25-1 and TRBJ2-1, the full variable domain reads EADIYQTPRYLVIGTGKKITLECSQTMGHDKMYWYQQDPGMELHLIHYSYGVNSTEKGDLSSESTVSRIRTEHFPLTLESARPSHTSQYLCASMEPPGGSYNEQFFGPGTRLTVL.

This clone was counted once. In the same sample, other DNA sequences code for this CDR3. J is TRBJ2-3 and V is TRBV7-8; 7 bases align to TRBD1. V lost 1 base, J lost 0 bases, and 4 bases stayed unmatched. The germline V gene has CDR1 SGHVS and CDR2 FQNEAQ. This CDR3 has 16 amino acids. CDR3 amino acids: CASSLVTGQSTDTQYF. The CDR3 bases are TGTGCCAGCAGCTTAGTAACGGGACAGAGCACAGATACGCAGTATTTT.

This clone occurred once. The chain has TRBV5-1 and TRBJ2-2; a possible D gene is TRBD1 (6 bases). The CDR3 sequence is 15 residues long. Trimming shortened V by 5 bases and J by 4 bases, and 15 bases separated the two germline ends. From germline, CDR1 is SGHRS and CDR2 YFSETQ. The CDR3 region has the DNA TGCGCCAGCAGGTCACCGGGACATCGCACCGGGGAGCTGTTTTTT. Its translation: CASRSPGHRTGELFF.

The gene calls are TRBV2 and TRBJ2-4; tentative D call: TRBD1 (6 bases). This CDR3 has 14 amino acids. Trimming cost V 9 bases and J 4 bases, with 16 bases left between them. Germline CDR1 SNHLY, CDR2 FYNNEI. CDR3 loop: CASLLQGKKNIQYF. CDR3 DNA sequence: TGTGCCAGTCTACTGCAGGGGAAAAAAAACATTCAGTACTTC. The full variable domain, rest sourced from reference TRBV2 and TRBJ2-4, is EPEVTQTPSHQVTQMGQEVILRCVPISNHLYFYWYRQILGQKVEFLVSFYNNEISEKSEIFDDQFSVERPDGSNFTLKIRSTKLEDSAMYFCASLLQGKKNIQYFGAGTRLSVL.

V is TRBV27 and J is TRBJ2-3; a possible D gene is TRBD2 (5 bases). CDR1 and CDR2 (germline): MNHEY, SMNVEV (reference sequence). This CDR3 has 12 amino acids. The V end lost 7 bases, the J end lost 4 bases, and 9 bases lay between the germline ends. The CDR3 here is CASTSGSDTQYF. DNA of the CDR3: TGTGCCAGCACCAGCGGTTCAGATACGCAGTATTTT.

The CDR3 is CSANLVRGTQYF. The CDR3 DNA sequence: TGCAGCGCCAATTTGGTTAGGGGGACCCAGTACTTC. The chain links TRBV29-1 to TRBJ2-5; D might be TRBD1 (5 bases). Trimming cost V 7 bases and J 7 bases, with 16 bases left between them. The germline V gene has CDR1 SQVTM and CDR2 ANQGSEA. There are 12 residues in the CDR3.

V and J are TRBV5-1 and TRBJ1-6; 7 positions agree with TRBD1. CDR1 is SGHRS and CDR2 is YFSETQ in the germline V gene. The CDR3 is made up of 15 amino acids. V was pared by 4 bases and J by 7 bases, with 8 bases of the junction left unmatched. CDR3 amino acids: CASSADRDENSPLHF. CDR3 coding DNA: TGCGCCAGCAGCGCCGACAGGGATGAAAATTCACCCCTCCACTTT. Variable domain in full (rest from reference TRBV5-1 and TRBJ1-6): KAGVTQTPRYLIKTRGQQVTLSCSPISGHRSVSWYQQTPGQGLQFLFEYFSETQRNKGNFPGRFSGRQFSNSRSEMNVSTLELGDSALYLCASSADRDENSPLHFGNGTRLTVT.

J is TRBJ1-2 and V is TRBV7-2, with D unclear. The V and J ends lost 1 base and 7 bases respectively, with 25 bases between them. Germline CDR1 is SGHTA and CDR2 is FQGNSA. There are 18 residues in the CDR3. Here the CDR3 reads CASSLEPWKQRTFGGYTF. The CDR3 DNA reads TGTGCCAGCAGCTTAGAACCGTGGAAACAGAGAACTTTTGGTGGCTACACCTTC.

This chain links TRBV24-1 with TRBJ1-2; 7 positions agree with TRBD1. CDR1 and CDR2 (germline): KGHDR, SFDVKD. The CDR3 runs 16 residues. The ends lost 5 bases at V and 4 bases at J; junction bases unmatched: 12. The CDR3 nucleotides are TGTGCCACCAGTGGGCAGGGGGTCATAACCGGCTATGGCTACACCTTC. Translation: CATSGQGVITGYGYTF.

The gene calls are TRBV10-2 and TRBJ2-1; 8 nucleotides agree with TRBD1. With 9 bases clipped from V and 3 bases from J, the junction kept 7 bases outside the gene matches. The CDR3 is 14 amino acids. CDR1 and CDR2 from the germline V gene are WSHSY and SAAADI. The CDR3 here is CASSGQGGYNEQFF. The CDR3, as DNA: TGCGCCAGTAGCGGACAGGGTGGCTACAATGAGCAGTTCTTC.

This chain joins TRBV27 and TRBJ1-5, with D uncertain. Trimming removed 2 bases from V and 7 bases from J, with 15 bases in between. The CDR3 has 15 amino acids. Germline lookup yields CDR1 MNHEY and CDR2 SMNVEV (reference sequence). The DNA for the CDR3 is TGTGCCAGCAGTTTAAGTCCAGGTACCGTCCAGCCCCAGCATTTT. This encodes CASSLSPGTVQPQHF.

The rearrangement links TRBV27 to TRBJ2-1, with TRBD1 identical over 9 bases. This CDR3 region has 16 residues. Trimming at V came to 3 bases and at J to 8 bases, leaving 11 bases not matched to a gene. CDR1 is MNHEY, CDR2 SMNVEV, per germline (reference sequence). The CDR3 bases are TGTGCCAGCAGTTTTCAGGGAAGGGGGGACAGGGATGAGCAGTTCTTC. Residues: CASSFQGRGDRDEQFF.